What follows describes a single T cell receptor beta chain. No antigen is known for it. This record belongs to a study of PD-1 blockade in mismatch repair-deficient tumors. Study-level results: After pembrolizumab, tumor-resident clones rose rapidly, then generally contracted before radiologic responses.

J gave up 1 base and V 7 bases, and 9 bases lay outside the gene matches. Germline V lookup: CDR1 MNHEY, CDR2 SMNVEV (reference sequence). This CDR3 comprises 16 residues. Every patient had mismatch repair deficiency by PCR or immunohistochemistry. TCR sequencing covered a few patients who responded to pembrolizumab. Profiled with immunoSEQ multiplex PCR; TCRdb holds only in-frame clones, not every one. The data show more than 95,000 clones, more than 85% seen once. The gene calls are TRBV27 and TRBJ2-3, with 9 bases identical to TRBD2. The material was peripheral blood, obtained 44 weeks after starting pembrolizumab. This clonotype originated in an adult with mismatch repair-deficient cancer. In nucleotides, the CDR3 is TGTGCCAGCATTGGTAGCGGGAGAAAAGGCACAGATACGCAGTATTTT. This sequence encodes CASIGSGRKGTDTQYF.